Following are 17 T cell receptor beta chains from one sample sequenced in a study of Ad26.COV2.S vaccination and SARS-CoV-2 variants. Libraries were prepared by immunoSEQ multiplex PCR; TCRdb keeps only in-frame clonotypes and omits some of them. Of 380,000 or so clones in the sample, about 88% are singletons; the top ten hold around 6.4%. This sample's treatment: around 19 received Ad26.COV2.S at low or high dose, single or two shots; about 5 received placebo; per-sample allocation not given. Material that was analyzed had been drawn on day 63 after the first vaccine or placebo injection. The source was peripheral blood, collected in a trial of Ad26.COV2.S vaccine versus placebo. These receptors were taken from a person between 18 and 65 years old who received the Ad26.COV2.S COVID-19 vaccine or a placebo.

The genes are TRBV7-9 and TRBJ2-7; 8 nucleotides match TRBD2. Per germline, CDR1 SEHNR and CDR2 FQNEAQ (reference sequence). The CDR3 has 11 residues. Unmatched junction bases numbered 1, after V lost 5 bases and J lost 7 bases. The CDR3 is CASSPGGEQYF. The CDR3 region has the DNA TGTGCCAGCAGCCCGGGGGGGGAGCAGTACTTC.

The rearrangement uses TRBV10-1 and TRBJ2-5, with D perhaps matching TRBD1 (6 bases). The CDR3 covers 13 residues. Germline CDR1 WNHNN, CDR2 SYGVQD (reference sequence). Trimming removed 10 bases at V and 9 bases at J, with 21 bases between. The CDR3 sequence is CATIRVPSGAQYF. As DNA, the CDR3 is TGCGCCACCATTAGGGTTCCTTCAGGGGCCCAGTACTTC.

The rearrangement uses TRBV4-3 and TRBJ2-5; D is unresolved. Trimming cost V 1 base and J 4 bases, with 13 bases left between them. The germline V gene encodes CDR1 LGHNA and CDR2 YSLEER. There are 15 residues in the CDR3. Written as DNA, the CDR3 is TGCGCCAGCAGCCAAGTTGGAGTGGGTCTAGAGACCCAGTACTTC. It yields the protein CASSQVGVGLETQYF.

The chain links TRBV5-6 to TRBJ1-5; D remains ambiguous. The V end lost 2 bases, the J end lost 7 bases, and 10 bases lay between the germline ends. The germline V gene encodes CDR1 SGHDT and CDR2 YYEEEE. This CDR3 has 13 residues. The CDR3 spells CASSFGREQPQHF. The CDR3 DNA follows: TGTGCCAGCAGCTTCGGTAGGGAACAGCCCCAGCATTTT.

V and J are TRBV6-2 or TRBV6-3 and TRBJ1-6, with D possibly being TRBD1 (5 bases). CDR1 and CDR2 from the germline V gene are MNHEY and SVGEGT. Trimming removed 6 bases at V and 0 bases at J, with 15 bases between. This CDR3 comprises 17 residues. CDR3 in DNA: TGTGCCAGCAGCTTCTCAAGGGGCGGCTCCTATAATTCACCCCTCCACTTT. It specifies CASSFSRGGSYNSPLHF.

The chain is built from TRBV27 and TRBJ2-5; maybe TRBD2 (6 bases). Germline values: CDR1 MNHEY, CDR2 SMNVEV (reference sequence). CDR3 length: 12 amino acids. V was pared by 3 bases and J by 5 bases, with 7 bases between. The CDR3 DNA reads TGTGCCAGCAGTTTGCGGGGTGAGACCCAGTACTTC. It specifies CASSLRGETQYF.

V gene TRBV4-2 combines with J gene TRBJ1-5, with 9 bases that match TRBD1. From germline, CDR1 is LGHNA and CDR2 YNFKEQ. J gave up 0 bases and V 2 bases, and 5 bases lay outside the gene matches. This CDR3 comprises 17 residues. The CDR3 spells CASSQSGQGYSNQPQHF. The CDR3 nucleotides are TGTGCCAGCAGCCAAAGCGGACAGGGGTATAGCAATCAGCCCCAGCATTTT.

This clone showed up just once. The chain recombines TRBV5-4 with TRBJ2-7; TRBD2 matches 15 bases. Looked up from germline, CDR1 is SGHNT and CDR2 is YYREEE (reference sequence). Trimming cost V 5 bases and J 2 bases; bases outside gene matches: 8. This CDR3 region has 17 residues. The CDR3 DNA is TGTGCCAGCAGAAGAGGGACTAGCGGGGGGCCCCCCTACGAGCAGTACTTC. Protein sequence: CASRRGTSGGPPYEQYF.

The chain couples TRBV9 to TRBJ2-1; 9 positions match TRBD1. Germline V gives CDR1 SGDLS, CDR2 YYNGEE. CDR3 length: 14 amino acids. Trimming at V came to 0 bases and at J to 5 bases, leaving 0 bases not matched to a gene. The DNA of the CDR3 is TGTGCCAGCAGCGTAGGGGACAGGGACAATGAGCAGTTCTTC. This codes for CASSVGDRDNEQFF.

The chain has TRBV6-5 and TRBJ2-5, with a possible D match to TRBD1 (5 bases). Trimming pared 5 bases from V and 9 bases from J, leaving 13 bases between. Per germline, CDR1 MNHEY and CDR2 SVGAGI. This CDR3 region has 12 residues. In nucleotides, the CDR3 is TGTGCCAGCAGTACGCGACAGTCCGCCCAGTACTTC. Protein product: CASSTRQSAQYF.

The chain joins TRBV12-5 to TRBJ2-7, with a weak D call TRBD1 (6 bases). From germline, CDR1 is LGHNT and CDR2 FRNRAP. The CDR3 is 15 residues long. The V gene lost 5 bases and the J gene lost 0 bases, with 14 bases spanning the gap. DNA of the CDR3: TGTGCTAGTGGTATAGGACAGTCATACTCCTACGAGCAGTACTTC. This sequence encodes CASGIGQSYSYEQYF.

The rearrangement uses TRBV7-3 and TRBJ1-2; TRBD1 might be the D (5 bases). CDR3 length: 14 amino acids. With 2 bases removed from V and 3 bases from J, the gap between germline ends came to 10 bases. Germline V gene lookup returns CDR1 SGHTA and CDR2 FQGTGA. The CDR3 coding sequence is TGTGCCAGCAGCTTAGGGGACGAGTACTATGGCTACACCTTC. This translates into CASSLGDEYYGYTF.

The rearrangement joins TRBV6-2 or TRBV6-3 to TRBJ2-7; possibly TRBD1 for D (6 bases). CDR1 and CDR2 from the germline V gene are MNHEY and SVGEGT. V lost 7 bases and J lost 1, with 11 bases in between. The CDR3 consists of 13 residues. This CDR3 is CASIPGTSYEQYF. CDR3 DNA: TGTGCCAGCATCCCCGGGACATCCTACGAGCAGTACTTC.

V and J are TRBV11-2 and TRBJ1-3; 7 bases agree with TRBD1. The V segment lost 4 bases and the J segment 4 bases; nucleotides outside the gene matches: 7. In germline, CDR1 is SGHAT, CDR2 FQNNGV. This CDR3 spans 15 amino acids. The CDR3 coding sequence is TGTGCCAGCAGCTCGATAGGGGACAGCGGAAACACCATATATTTT. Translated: CASSSIGDSGNTIYF.

CDR3 sequence: CASSMTGSGTEAFF. CDR3 in DNA: TGTGCCAGTAGTATGACAGGTTCGGGCACTGAAGCTTTCTTT. This sequence joins TRBV19 and TRBJ1-1, with D perhaps matching TRBD1 (6 bases). The CDR3 extends over 14 amino acids. Trimming cost V 3 bases and J 4 bases, with 12 bases left between them. Per the germline V gene, CDR1 is LNHDA and CDR2 is SQIVND (reference sequence).

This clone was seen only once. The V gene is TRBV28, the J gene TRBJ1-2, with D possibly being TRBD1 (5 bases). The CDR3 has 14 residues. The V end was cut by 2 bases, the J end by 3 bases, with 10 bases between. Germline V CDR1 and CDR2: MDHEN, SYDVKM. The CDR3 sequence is CASSLAGFDYGYTF. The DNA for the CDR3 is TGTGCCAGCAGTTTAGCAGGGTTCGACTATGGCTACACCTTC.

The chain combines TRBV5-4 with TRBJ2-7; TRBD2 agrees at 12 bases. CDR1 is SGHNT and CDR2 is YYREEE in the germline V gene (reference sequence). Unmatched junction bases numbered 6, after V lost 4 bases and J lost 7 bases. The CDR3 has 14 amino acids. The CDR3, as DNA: TGTGCCAGCAGCCTAGCGGGAGGGCTTTCAGAGCAGTACTTC. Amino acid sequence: CASSLAGGLSEQYF.